A single T cell receptor beta chain is shown here with its context. How the authors handled the data: Reference gene primer amplification yielded estimated nucleated cell counts. This table comes from immunoSEQ multiplex PCR, and its TCRdb copy is limited to in-frame clones, with some not included. From that table come the V and J calls and clone size; the DNA was used to work out D and trimming. The repertoire holds 250,000 to 350,000 clones, with 70% to 90% as singletons. Trimming removed 5 bases at V and 0 bases at J, with 15 bases between. CDR3 length: 16 amino acids. The germline V gene has CDR1 SGHTA and CDR2 FQGNSA. Clinical history reported by participants formed the basis on which cohorts were assigned. Before being deemed recovered, Cohort 3 donors had two negative PCRs, clearance, or symptom resolution. The sample comes from a study of blood T cell repertoires in COVID-19. Study-level background: Acute and convalescent COVID-19 specimens originated in the United States, Italy and Spain.

The source is a woman younger than 45 who had recovered from COVID-19. J is TRBJ2-3 and V is TRBV7-2; D perhaps matches TRBD2 (5 bases). Sequencing was performed on PBMCs or T cells enriched from blood (not recorded which). CDR3 in amino acids: CASSPLGGYSTDTQYF. In DNA form, the CDR3 reads TGTGCCAGCAGCCCCCTCGGCGGGTATAGCACAGATACGCAGTATTTT.